The 5 T cell receptor beta chains below all came from one sample that was sequenced in a study of naive and memory T cell subsets. Both TRBC1 and TRBC2 were covered by a beta constant-region primer of two equimolar oligonucleotides. Each CDR3 protein gets one entry after TCRdb re-called the UMI-ligation and nested PCR reads with MiXCR. The sample shows 120,000 to 150,000 distinct CDR3 sequences, 17% of them seen only once. The sequencing input was naive CD4+ T cells from blood. These receptors all come from a human donor in good health.

This clonotype showed up just a few times. The CDR3, as DNA: TGTGCCAGCGGTGGGGATGGCGAGACCCAGTACTTC. Translation gives CASGGDGETQYF. The chain joins TRBV2 to TRBJ2-5; D gene unclear. CDR1 is SNHLY, CDR2 FYNNEI, per germline. Trimming took off 8 bases at V and 5 bases at J, with 12 bases between the two ends. The CDR3 length is 12 residues.

This clonotype has more than one count but fewer than ten. This chain uses TRBV20-1 with TRBJ1-4; D unresolved. Trimming left V 0 bases short and J 4 bases short, with 6 bases between. Germline loops: CDR1 DFQATT, CDR2 SNEGSKA (reference sequence). CDR3 length equals 13 residues. The CDR3 coding sequence is TGCAGTGCTAGAGATCCCGTTAATGAAAAACTGTTTTTT. Encoded protein: CSARDPVNEKLFF.

The chain carries TRBV29-1 and TRBJ1-2, with TRBD1 as a possible D gene (5 bases). In germline, CDR1 is SQVTM, CDR2 ANQGSEA. Trimming left V 8 bases short and J 4 bases short, with 11 bases between. This CDR3 comprises 11 residues. The CDR3 coding sequence is TGCAGCTCCTTTGACAGCTATGGCTACACCTTC. This translates into CSSFDSYGYTF.

This clonotype was counted a few times. The chain recombines TRBV7-2 with TRBJ2-1; D assignment may be TRBD1 or TRBD2 (6 bases each). V was pared by 5 bases and J by 4 bases, with 12 bases between. The length of the CDR3 is 14 residues. In germline, CDR1 is SGHTA, CDR2 FQGNSA. CDR3 sequence (DNA): TGTGCCAGCAGCGCGGGACACCTGTACAATGAGCAGTTCTTC. Translating it yields CASSAGHLYNEQFF.

V and J are TRBV3-1 and TRBJ2-7, with 9 bases identical to TRBD1. The V and J ends lost 5 bases and 5 bases, in that order; junction bases with no gene match: 13. This CDR3 has 16 amino acids. The germline V gene has CDR1 LGHDT and CDR2 YNNKEL (reference sequence). DNA for the CDR3: TGTGCCAGCAGCTACAATCCGGGACAGGGTGCCGACGAGCAGTACTTC. It encodes CASSYNPGQGADEQYF.